One and the same sample provided the 22 T cell receptor beta chains below, sequenced in a study of human T cells and chemical hapten exposure (dated by TCRdb to about 2021). The time point label on this specimen signifies: pre-sensitization, week 0. The meaning of the sample's treatment or condition label: therapeutic diphenylcyclopropenone sensitization with weekly scalp DPC. Receptor libraries were prepared by RACE. Sequencing used a NextSeq 500. The public sequencing data were trimmed at Q25 with fastp and processed into clonotypes with MiXCR by TCRdb, which kept only in-frame beta chains. Merged by CDR3 protein, the rows form single entries marked with the most common genes and DNA. Within this sample are about 250,000 distinct CDR3 sequences, with around 7.7% of them counted one time only. 1.2% of the sample comes from the top ten. This specimen consisted of whole blood, obtained in connection with sensitization to the hapten diphenylcyclopropenone (DPC). These receptors were taken from a man aged 18 to 35 with alopecia areata. Some clones in this sample may be carry-over from other donors' samples.

This clonotype was observed at least ten times. The rearrangement links TRBV11-2 to TRBJ1-2; D remains unclear. Germline V gene data show CDR1 as SGHAT and CDR2 as FQNNGV. The CDR3 has 14 amino acids. V was cut by 0 bases and J by 7 bases, with 12 bases left in between. CDR3 sequence: CASSLDLSGGGYTF. CDR3 bases: TGTGCCAGCAGCTTAGATTTGTCAGGTGGTGGCTACACCTTC.

This clonotype has just a few counts. The chain has TRBV3-1 and TRBJ1-2; 8 positions agree with TRBD1. Per germline, CDR1 LGHDT and CDR2 YNNKEL (reference sequence). The CDR3 has 17 amino acids. V was pared by 5 bases and J by 4 bases, with 15 bases of the junction left unmatched. The CDR3 protein is CASSSLGQAILGYGYTF. DNA of the CDR3: TGTGCCAGCAGCAGCCTGGGACAGGCTATTTTGGGCTATGGCTACACCTTC.

This clonotype was observed a few times. V gene TRBV5-1 combines with J gene TRBJ1-1, with unresolved D. The CDR3 has 13 amino acids. The V end was cut by 4 bases, the J end by 3 bases, with 10 bases between. The germline V gene has CDR1 SGHRS and CDR2 YFSETQ. CDR3 in amino acids: CASSRDGYTEAFF. CDR3 DNA: TGCGCCAGCAGCCGCGACGGGTACACTGAAGCTTTCTTT. The full variable domain, rest sourced from reference TRBV5-1 and TRBJ1-1, is KAGVTQTPRYLIKTRGQQVTLSCSPISGHRSVSWYQQTPGQGLQFLFEYFSETQRNKGNFPGRFSGRQFSNSRSEMNVSTLELGDSALYLCASSRDGYTEAFFGQGTRLTVV.

This clonotype has a count of ten or more. The V call is TRBV7-2, the J call TRBJ2-5; D is possibly TRBD2 (5 bases). Trimming left V 5 bases short and J 3 bases short, with 19 bases between. The CDR3 totals 16 residues. Looked up from germline, CDR1 is SGHTA and CDR2 is FQGNSA. CDR3 residues: CASSLPTGMEKETQYF. CDR3 nucleotide sequence: TGTGCCAGCAGCCTCCCGACGGGAATGGAGAAAGAGACCCAGTACTTC. The full variable domain, completed using reference TRBV7-2 and TRBJ2-5, is GAGVSQSPSNKVTEKGKDVELRCDPISGHTALYWYRQSLGQGLEFLIYFQGNSAPDKSGLPSDRFSAERTGGSVSTLTIQRTQQEDSAVYLCASSLPTGMEKETQYFGPGTRLLVL.

V is TRBV12-5 and J is TRBJ2-3, with TRBD1 matching 8 bases. The germline CDR1 and CDR2 sequences are LGHNT and FRNRAP. Germline trimming cut 1 base from V and 4 bases from J; bases unmatched to any gene: 10. There are 17 residues in the CDR3. The CDR3 sequence: CASGLGGPTGDPDTQYF. The CDR3 coding sequence is TGTGCTAGTGGTTTGGGGGGACCGACAGGGGACCCAGATACGCAGTATTTT.

This clonotype was seen a few times. The V gene is TRBV18, the J gene TRBJ2-7, with 8 positions matching TRBD1. Germline loops: CDR1 KGHSH, CDR2 LQKENI. The CDR3 totals 16 residues. The trim removed 3 bases at V and 1 base at J, leaving 8 bases unmatched. The CDR3 DNA reads TGTGCCAGCTCACCGCCGACAGGGGATTGTTCCTACGAGCAGTACGTC. Protein product: CASSPPTGDCSYEQYV.

The V and J genes are TRBV7-2 and TRBJ1-4, with a possible D match to TRBD1 (6 bases). Germline V gives CDR1 SGHTA, CDR2 FQGNSA. CDR3 length equals 15 residues. Trimming took off 1 base at V and 5 bases at J, with 11 bases between the two ends. The CDR3 loop reads CASSLGGGLNEKLFF. In DNA form, the CDR3 reads TGTGCCAGCAGCTTAGGAGGGGGGCTAAATGAAAAACTGTTTTTT.

The V and J genes are TRBV7-2 and TRBJ1-2; no clear D. The CDR3 covers 14 residues. Germline CDR1 SGHTA, CDR2 FQGNSA. V gave up 1 base and J gave up 4 bases, with 10 bases separating them. The CDR3 DNA follows: TGTGCCAGCAGCTTAGGGCAGGTCCGCTATGGCTACACCTTC. This translates into CASSLGQVRYGYTF. Supplemented by reference TRBV7-2 and TRBJ1-2, the full variable domain reads GAGVSQSPSNKVTEKGKDVELRCDPISGHTALYWYRQSLGQGLEFLIYFQGNSAPDKSGLPSDRFSAERTGGSVSTLTIQRTQQEDSAVYLCASSLGQVRYGYTFGSGTRLTVV.

The rearrangement joins TRBV6-6 to TRBJ1-4, with D perhaps TRBD1 (5 bases). This CDR3 has 14 residues. The V end lost 4 bases, the J end lost 8 bases, and 14 bases lay between the germline ends. Germline CDR1 and CDR2: MNHNY and SVGAGI (reference sequence). The CDR3 DNA is TGTGCCAGCAGTTCCGTGGGGGTTGGCGAAAAACTGTTTTTT. Protein sequence: CASSSVGVGEKLFF.

This clonotype has at least ten counts. J is TRBJ2-3 and V is TRBV6-5; maybe TRBD1 (5 bases). The CDR3 extends over 14 amino acids. In germline, CDR1 is MNHEY, CDR2 SVGAGI. V was cut by 2 bases and J by 3 bases, with 9 bases left in between. In DNA, the CDR3 is TGTGCCAGCAGTTACGGGCAGGGTACAGATACGCAGTATTTT. Encoded protein: CASSYGQGTDTQYF.

This clonotype was observed a few times. The chain has TRBV4-1 and TRBJ2-1; D gene unclear. The CDR3 sequence is 14 residues long. Germline lookup yields CDR1 MGHRA and CDR2 YSYEKL. Trimming shortened V by 2 bases and J by 4 bases, and 9 bases separated the two germline ends. This CDR3 reads CASSQSQIYNEQFF. The CDR3 DNA reads as TGCGCCAGCAGCCAAAGTCAGATTTACAATGAGCAGTTCTTC.

The table lists this clonotype with a few counts. V usage is TRBV27 and J usage is TRBJ2-3; D unresolved. Trimming removed 4 bases from V and 2 bases from J, with 16 bases in between. Germline lookup yields CDR1 MNHEY and CDR2 SMNVEV (reference sequence). The CDR3 length is 16 residues. The CDR3 is CASSSLRAEDTDTQYF. CDR3 nucleotides: TGTGCCAGCAGTTCCCTCCGGGCAGAGGACACAGATACGCAGTATTTT.

The rearrangement joins TRBV28 to TRBJ2-5, with 9 bases fitting TRBD1. The CDR3 covers 16 residues. Germline V lookup: CDR1 MDHEN, CDR2 SYDVKM. J lost 4 bases, V lost 6 bases, and 12 bases had no gene match. As DNA, the CDR3 is TGTGCCAGCAGCCAATATGGACAGGGGCAAGGAGAGACCCAGTACTTC. It yields the protein CASSQYGQGQGETQYF.

This chain connects TRBV6-5 to TRBJ2-3; tentatively, D is TRBD2 (6 bases). The V end lost 6 bases, the J end lost 2 bases, and 15 bases lay between the germline ends. Looked up from germline, CDR1 is MNHEY and CDR2 is SVGAGI. The CDR3 extends over 15 amino acids. The CDR3 region is CASSRREGYTDTQYF. CDR3 nucleotide sequence: TGTGCCAGCAGCCGGCGGGAAGGGTACACAGATACGCAGTATTTT.

This chain uses TRBV12-3 or TRBV12-4 with TRBJ1-1; the D gene is possibly TRBD1 (5 bases). The CDR3 has 16 amino acids. Deletions cut 5 bases from V and 0 bases from J, with 16 bases between. The CDR3 bases are TGTGCCAGCAGTCCCCGGCGTGCAGGGATGAACACTGAAGCTTTCTTT. This encodes CASSPRRAGMNTEAFF.

There are a few counts of this clonotype. The rearrangement uses TRBV20-1 and TRBJ2-5; 11 bases align to TRBD2. The CDR3 covers 13 residues. The ends lost 4 bases at V and 3 bases at J; junction bases unmatched: 1. Germline V CDR1 and CDR2: DFQATT, SNEGSKA (reference sequence). The CDR3 DNA is TGCAGTGCTACACTAGCGGGGGAAGAGACCCAGTACTTC. As protein: CSATLAGEETQYF.

This clonotype was observed a handful of times. The J gene is TRBJ2-7, the V gene TRBV29-1, with 10 bases matching TRBD2. V lost 2 bases, J lost 5 bases, and 18 bases stayed unmatched. The germline V gene has CDR1 SQVTM and CDR2 ANQGSEA. The CDR3 has 18 amino acids. CDR3 nucleotides: TGCAGCGTTGAACTGGGGCTAGCGGGGGCCCAGTTACCCCACGAGCAGTACTTC. The encoded protein is CSVELGLAGAQLPHEQYF.

This clonotype was seen repeatedly, ten times or more. The V gene is TRBV12-3 or TRBV12-4, the J gene TRBJ1-2; no definite D call. The CDR3 is 16 residues long. V dropped 4 bases and J dropped 1 base, with 16 bases sitting between them. CDR3 DNA sequence: TGTGCCAGCAGTTCCCACTCTGTTTTGGTTAACTATGGCTACACCTTC. Its translation: CASSSHSVLVNYGYTF.

In DNA form, the CDR3 reads TGTGCCAGCAGCTTGAGCGGGACTTCAGGAAACACCATATATTTT. Translated: CASSLSGTSGNTIYF. The rearrangement uses TRBV5-5 and TRBJ1-3; D is perhaps TRBD1 (5 bases). CDR1 is SGHKS and CDR2 is YYEKEE in the germline V gene (reference sequence). The CDR3 is made up of 15 amino acids. The V and J ends lost 1 base and 4 bases respectively, with 12 bases between them. Using reference TRBV5-5 and TRBJ1-3 for the parts outside the CDR3, the full variable domain is DAGVTQSPTHLIKTRGQQVTLRCSPISGHKSVSWYQQVLGQGPQFIFQYYEKEERGRGNFPDRFSARQFPNYSSELNVNALLLGDSALYLCASSLSGTSGNTIYFGEGSWLTVV.

This clonotype came up a few times. The gene calls are TRBV10-3 and TRBJ1-6; D is possibly TRBD1 (5 bases). Deletions cut 4 bases from V and 12 bases from J, with 16 bases between. Germline V gene data show CDR1 as ENHRY and CDR2 as SYGVKD. The CDR3 is 14 residues long. The CDR3 is CAISGSAQGEPLHF. Written as DNA, the CDR3 is TGTGCCATCAGTGGTTCGGCTCAGGGTGAACCCCTCCACTTT.

The CDR3 loop reads CASSLGVAGVPPQEQFF. The CDR3 bases are TGTGCCAGCAGTTTGGGGGTAGCGGGGGTCCCACCTCAGGAGCAGTTCTTC. This chain joins TRBV12-3 or TRBV12-4 and TRBJ2-1; the match to TRBD2 covers 9 bases. V shed 3 bases, J shed 10 bases, and the junction held 16 bases outside the gene matches. The CDR3 is 17 residues long.

The sample holds many counts of this clonotype. The chain uses TRBV6-5 and TRBJ1-6, with a tentative D call TRBD1 (5 bases). This CDR3 spans 14 amino acids. V lost 6 bases and J lost 14, with 20 bases in between. Germline assignment: CDR1 MNHEY and CDR2 SVGAGI. The CDR3 protein is CASSTGPERGALHF. CDR3 sequence (DNA): TGTGCCAGCAGCACCGGGCCTGAAAGAGGGGCCCTCCACTTT.